One T cell receptor (beta chain) is described in this entry. This entry belongs to a study of cytomegalovirus exposure and HLA in healthy donors. The PCR had 60 Vbeta and 13 Jbeta primers. This table comes from immunoSEQ multiplex PCR, and its TCRdb copy is limited to in-frame clones, with some not included. The sample shows some 140,000 clones, 79% of them seen only once. This CDR3 region has 15 residues. The trim removed 4 bases at V and 10 bases at J, leaving 10 bases unmatched. Per the germline V gene, CDR1 is SGHAT and CDR2 is FQDESV (reference sequence). This chain joins TRBV11-1 and TRBJ1-6, with 7 bases fitting TRBD1. The receptor comes from a man between 18 and 35 years old in good health and CMV-seronegative. The sample was PBMCs. CDR3 coding DNA: TGTGCCAGCAGCTCCCAGACAGGGATTAACTCACCCCTCCACTTT. It is translated as CASSSQTGINSPLHF.